This entry concerns a single T cell receptor (beta chain). Genomic DNA, the template, was used for profiling of the TCR beta VDJ and CDR3. One entry per CDR3 protein, called by TCRdb with MiXCR from the reads. The data hold some 290,000 distinct CDR3 sequences, with 45% to 70% observed a single time. Germline V gene sequence: CDR1 ENHRY, CDR2 SYGVKD. Trimming removed 9 bases from V and 4 bases from J, with 15 bases in between. The CDR3 sequence is 13 residues long. The data were taken from a study of CD8+CD57+ T cells in acquired aplastic anemia. The overall study: The study obtained an average of around 3.1 ug of DNA from sorted CD4+ and CD8+ cells.

The sample taken for sequencing was sorted CD4+, CD8+, or CD8+CD57+ T cells (not recorded which) from PBMCs. This chain connects TRBV10-3 to TRBJ1-2, with TRBD1 as a possible D gene (6 bases). The TCR originated in a human donor with severe aplastic anemia or a healthy control (not recorded which). DNA of the CDR3: TGTGCCATTCGTGGGGTGGGGGCCTATGGCTACACCTTC. This codes for CAIRGVGAYGYTF.